This T cell receptor (beta chain) was observed in a study of low-dose radiotherapy and immunotherapy resistance in tumors. Study information: Primers used for first-strand cDNA, a TRAV- and TRBV-specific set, covered both alpha and beta chains.

This clonotype was detected ten times or more. Sample time point: before trial treatment. Donors were dosed with nivolumab and ipilimumab; they also received aspirin, low-dose cyclophosphamide and low-dose radiotherapy. Looked up from germline, CDR1 is SGHRS and CDR2 is YFSETQ. Deletions cut 3 bases from V and 3 bases from J, with 12 bases between. CDR3 length equals 15 residues. The authors ran 15 to 20 PCR cycles to amplify TCRs with a constant-region primer and V-primer adapter. MiXCR, applied by TCRdb to the reads, yields one record per CDR3 protein. The sample consists of fewer than 60,000 distinct CDR3 sequences, about 12% of them appearing once.

This clonotype was obtained from a female donor with ovarian cancer. The chain joins TRBV5-1 to TRBJ1-4; D is undetermined. The starting material was PBMCs, obtained before treatment. The CDR3 spells CASSSQPRANEKLFF. Written as DNA, the CDR3 is TGCGCCAGCAGCTCTCAGCCGCGGGCTAATGAAAAACTGTTTTTT.